The clone carrying this T cell receptor (beta chain) was picked up many times. The record originates from a study of T cells of healthy individuals. Per germline, CDR1 SGHTA and CDR2 FQGNSA. The CDR3 runs 14 residues. V lost 5 bases, J lost 2 bases, and 13 bases lay in between. Using its own MiXCR run on the 5' RACE reads, TCRdb lists one record per CDR3 protein. The table shows roughly 76,000 distinct CDR3 sequences, with 4% to 5.5% occurring only once. The TCR sequence derives from a female donor in good health. The chain recombines TRBV7-2 with TRBJ2-7; D could derive from TRBD1 or TRBD2 (5 bases each). Written as DNA, the CDR3 is TGTGCCAGCAGCCCCCGGGACGGCACCTACGAGCAGTACTTC. It is translated as CASSPRDGTYEQYF.